This T cell receptor (beta chain) was identified during a study of cytomegalovirus exposure and HLA in healthy donors. Study context: In an earlier analysis, 95 million to 130 million unique TCR beta sequences were found from some 200 million T cells. Broader study findings: There were some public TCRs occurring in many donors, but most TCR sequences were rare. Follow-up analysis later connected one missense variant in DCLRE1C with trimming of TCR beta V- and J-genes.

The germline gives CDR1 SGHRS, CDR2 YFSETQ. This CDR3 has 12 amino acids. The ends were cut back, 4 bases at V and 4 bases at J, with 8 bases in the middle. This clone was seen once. Its antigen is currently unknown. Donors showed nominal health when sampled, although they likely had unrecorded immune exposures. Researchers ran the PCR with 60 Vbeta and 13 Jbeta primers. Profiling relied on immunoSEQ multiplex PCR, and the TCRdb table lists in-frame clones only, not all of them. The table includes some 120,000 clones, roughly 80% detected once. The receptor was derived from a man between 18 and 35 years old in good health and CMV-seropositive. The material sequenced was PBMCs. The chain has TRBV5-1 and TRBJ1-2, with no clear D. The CDR3 nucleotides are TGCGCCAGCAGCATAACAAGCTATGGCTACACCTTC. Its translation is CASSITSYGYTF.